These 21 T cell receptor beta chains came from one sample sequenced in a study of type 1 regulatory T cells. Their cognate antigens are unknown. MiXCR, applied by TCRdb to the reads, yields one record per CDR3 protein. Of thousands of distinct CDR3 sequences in the sample, approximately 30% were seen once. Sequencing was done on a sample of cultured T cells, either the whole culture or a sorted T cell fraction (not recorded which). Subset defined: Tr1-enriched cell product generated in vitro against host alloantigens. Receptors originate from a human donor in good health.

By frequency in the sample, this clonotype is medium-sized. This chain uses TRBV6-6 with TRBJ1-1; D remains ambiguous. Germline assignment: CDR1 MNHNY and CDR2 SVGAGI (reference sequence). The germline V and J ends were trimmed by 7 bases and 4 bases, with 13 bases remaining between them. This CDR3 is built from 13 residues. CDR3 sequence: CASTPARFTEAFF. Here the CDR3 DNA reads TGTGCCAGCACTCCGGCCCGTTTCACTGAAGCTTTCTTT.

This clonotype was counted at least ten times. This chain joins TRBV19 and TRBJ1-1; D call uncertain. Germline values: CDR1 LNHDA, CDR2 SQIVND (reference sequence). The V gene lost 5 bases and the J gene lost 6 bases, with 16 bases spanning the gap. The CDR3 is 14 residues long. CDR3 sequence (DNA): TGTGCCAGTAGTCTAAAGCTGGAGGGTTCTGAAGCTTTCTTT. The encoded protein is CASSLKLEGSEAFF.

By sample share, this clonotype is medium-sized. This rearrangement joins TRBV3-1 to TRBJ2-2; no firm D call. The V gene's germline CDR1 is LGHDT and CDR2 YNNKEL (reference sequence). Trimming took off 2 bases at V and 4 bases at J, with 5 bases between the two ends. The CDR3 extends over 13 amino acids. The CDR3 sequence: CASSQPGTGELFF. In DNA, the CDR3 is TGTGCCAGCAGCCAACCGGGCACCGGGGAGCTGTTTTTT.

This clonotype is medium-sized. V usage is TRBV6-6 and J usage is TRBJ1-1; 7 bases agree with TRBD1. Losses at the gene ends were 3 bases for V and 1 base for J; bases not matched to a gene: 2. This CDR3 spans 14 amino acids. Per the germline V gene, CDR1 is MNHNY and CDR2 is SVGAGI (reference sequence). In DNA, the CDR3 is TGTGCCAGCAGTTATACAGGGGAGAACACTGAAGCTTTCTTT. Translation: CASSYTGENTEAFF.

Note on this clonotype: One junction end does not reproduce the germline sequence, and a read error may be involved. The chain carries TRBV9 and TRBJ2-5, with 8 bases aligning to TRBD2. CDR1 and CDR2 (germline): SGDLS, YYNGEE. The CDR3 runs 16 residues. The CDR3 protein is CAGSVALAGSQETQYF. The CDR3 region has the DNA TGTGCCGGCAGCGTGGCGTTAGCGGGGTCTCAAGAGACCCAGTACTTC. The whole variable domain, filled in from reference TRBV9 and TRBJ2-5, reads DSGVTQTPKHLITATGQRVTLRCSPRSGDLSVYWYQQSLDQGLQFLIQYYNGEERAKGNILERFSAQQFPDLHSELNLSSLELGDSALYFCAGSVALAGSQETQYFGPGTRLLVL.

This clonotype is labeled medium-sized (0.01 to 0.1%). The chain is built from TRBV15 and TRBJ2-4; 12 bases map to TRBD2. V shed 1 base, J shed 3 bases, and the junction held 16 bases outside the gene matches. The CDR3 is 21 amino acids. Germline V gene data show CDR1 as LNHNV and CDR2 as YYDKDF (reference sequence). The DNA of the CDR3 is TGTGCCACCAGCAGAGGCCCCCTGACTAGCGGGAGTGGGCGAGGCAAAAACATTCAGTACTTC. This gives the protein CATSRGPLTSGSGRGKNIQYF.

This chain links TRBV5-1 with TRBJ1-1, with 7 bases lining up with TRBD1. The CDR3 covers 14 residues. The germline gives CDR1 SGHRS, CDR2 YFSETQ. The junction had 6 bases not matched to a gene; V was cut back by 5 bases and J by 2 bases. CDR3 DNA sequence: TGCGCCAGCAGTTCCCGGGACAGCAACACTGAAGCTTTCTTT. Protein product: CASSSRDSNTEAFF. The full variable domain, in which reference TRBV5-1 and TRBJ1-1 provide the parts outside the CDR3, is KAGVTQTPRYLIKTRGQQVTLSCSPISGHRSVSWYQQTPGQGLQFLFEYFSETQRNKGNFPGRFSGRQFSNSRSEMNVSTLELGDSALYLCASSSRDSNTEAFFGQGTRLTVV.

This clonotype appeared a single time. This chain connects TRBV10-3 to TRBJ2-5; unclear D gene. The CDR3 extends over 13 amino acids. Trimming took off 2 bases at V and 3 bases at J, with 7 bases between the two ends. Germline CDR1 reads ENHRY; CDR2 reads SYGVKD. The CDR3 reads CAISEVAEETQYF. The DNA of the CDR3 is TGTGCCATCAGTGAGGTAGCAGAAGAGACCCAGTACTTC.

The chain couples TRBV5-1 to TRBJ2-5; D might be TRBD1 (6 bases). The CDR3 runs to 15 residues. Trimming left V 3 bases short and J 5 bases short, with 17 bases between. Germline V lookup: CDR1 SGHRS, CDR2 YFSETQ. The CDR3 sequence is CASSYGTGIRETQYF. For the CDR3, the DNA is TGCGCCAGCAGCTACGGAACAGGGATCAGGGAGACCCAGTACTTC. The full variable domain, rest sourced from reference TRBV5-1 and TRBJ2-5, is KAGVTQTPRYLIKTRGQQVTLSCSPISGHRSVSWYQQTPGQGLQFLFEYFSETQRNKGNFPGRFSGRQFSNSRSEMNVSTLELGDSALYLCASSYGTGIRETQYFGPGTRLLVL.

By share, this clonotype counts as medium-sized. The chain uses TRBV18 and TRBJ2-1; 7 nucleotides align to TRBD2. V lost 1 base and J lost 0; bases outside the gene matches: 6. The CDR3 is 17 residues long. CDR1 and CDR2 (germline): KGHSH, LQKENI. The CDR3 spells CASSPLGAGISYNEQFF. The CDR3 DNA reads as TGTGCCAGCTCACCACTGGGAGCGGGAATCTCCTACAATGAGCAGTTCTTC.

This clonotype was detected many times. The chain is built from TRBV2 and TRBJ2-2; TRBD2 aligns across 8 bases. The CDR3 consists of 15 residues. CDR1 is SNHLY, CDR2 FYNNEI, per germline. With V trimmed by 8 bases and J by 3 bases, 8 bases remained unmatched. The CDR3 region is CASAGLAGYTGELFF. CDR3 DNA sequence: TGTGCCAGCGCCGGACTAGCAGGGTACACCGGGGAGCTGTTTTTT.

This clonotype was seen many times. The chain joins TRBV5-4 to TRBJ2-7; 10 positions agree with TRBD2. The ends lost 4 bases at V and 2 bases at J; junction bases unmatched: 3. Germline V gene sequence: CDR1 SGHNT, CDR2 YYREEE (reference sequence). The CDR3 extends over 14 amino acids. CDR3 sequence: CASSKAGGAYEQYF. DNA for the CDR3: TGTGCCAGCAGCAAAGCGGGAGGGGCCTACGAGCAGTACTTC.

This clonotype is judged medium-sized. The V and J genes are TRBV18 and TRBJ1-5; 8 nucleotides agree with TRBD1. Germline values: CDR1 KGHSH, CDR2 LQKENI. Germline trimming cut 1 base from V and 6 bases from J; bases unmatched to any gene: 8. The CDR3 length is 16 residues. CDR3 protein: CASSPRSDRDSQPQHF. The CDR3 coding sequence is TGTGCCAGCTCACCACGGTCGGACAGGGATTCTCAGCCCCAGCATTTT.

This clonotype appeared once. The rearrangement joins TRBV27 to TRBJ1-5; D perhaps matches TRBD1 (6 bases). Germline CDR1 is MNHEY and CDR2 is SMNVEV (reference sequence). The CDR3 covers 16 residues. V was cut by 3 bases and J by 7 bases, with 19 bases left in between. CDR3 protein: CASSFGGTNDGQPQHF. The CDR3 bases are TGTGCCAGCAGTTTTGGCGGGACAAATGATGGGCAGCCCCAGCATTTT.

By sample fraction, this clonotype is medium-sized (0.01 to 0.1%). CDR3 protein: CSASRPGTAQETQYF. DNA for the CDR3: TGCAGTGCTAGTCGCCCGGGAACAGCTCAAGAGACCCAGTACTTC. The J gene is TRBJ2-5, the V gene TRBV20-1, with D tentatively TRBD2 (5 bases). V was shortened by 3 bases and J by 2 bases, with 16 bases between the two germline ends. CDR1 DFQATT and CDR2 SNEGSKA come from the germline V gene (reference sequence). The CDR3 loop spans 15 amino acids.

By share, this clonotype counts as medium-sized. The rearrangement joins TRBV5-1 to TRBJ1-6, with a weak D call TRBD1 (5 bases). This CDR3 comprises 15 residues. The V and J ends lost 1 base and 6 bases respectively, with 11 bases between them. CDR1 and CDR2 (germline): SGHRS, YFSETQ. CDR3 bases: TGCGCCAGCAGCTTGAGGGGTTTTGGTAATTCACCCCTCCACTTT. Protein sequence: CASSLRGFGNSPLHF.

The rearrangement joins TRBV20-1 to TRBJ2-2, with D uncertain. The V end lost 0 bases, the J end lost 3 bases, and 8 bases lay between the germline ends. Germline lookup yields CDR1 DFQATT and CDR2 SNEGSKA (reference sequence). The CDR3 loop spans 14 amino acids. The CDR3 loop is CSARDPLYTGELFF. Written as DNA, the CDR3 is TGCAGTGCTAGAGATCCACTTTACACCGGGGAGCTGTTTTTT.

The gene calls are TRBV5-1 and TRBJ1-1, with D tentatively TRBD1 (6 bases). The ends were cut back, 2 bases at V and 0 bases at J, with 8 bases in the middle. Germline V gene sequence: CDR1 SGHRS, CDR2 YFSETQ. The CDR3 consists of 14 residues. CDR3 DNA sequence: TGCGCCAGCAGCTTCGGACAGATGAACACTGAAGCTTTCTTT. As protein: CASSFGQMNTEAFF.

By share of the sample, this clonotype is medium-sized. The CDR3 DNA reads as TGTGCCAGCAGCTTCACAGCAGATACGCAGTATTTT. It is translated as CASSFTADTQYF. The chain links TRBV7-9 to TRBJ2-3, with unresolved D. From germline, CDR1 is SEHNR and CDR2 FQNEAQ (reference sequence). The CDR3 runs to 12 residues. V lost 3 bases to trimming and J lost 4 bases, with 5 bases between them.

By its share, this clonotype is medium-sized. The chain carries TRBV9 and TRBJ1-6, with D possibly matching TRBD1 (5 bases). The germline gives CDR1 SGDLS, CDR2 YYNGEE. V dropped 0 bases and J dropped 14 bases, with 12 bases sitting between them. The CDR3 is made up of 13 amino acids. CDR3 DNA sequence: TGTGCCAGCAGCGTAGAGGAGGGGATCTCCCTCCACTTT. Translation: CASSVEEGISLHF.

Sample share makes this clonotype medium-sized. The DNA of the CDR3 is TGCAGCGTTGAGGGGACTAGCGGGACGCTAGATACGCAGTATTTT. This translates into CSVEGTSGTLDTQYF. The chain joins TRBV29-1 to TRBJ2-3; 13 bases fit TRBD2. V dropped 3 bases and J dropped 5; count of bases not matched to a gene: 5. Germline lookup yields CDR1 SQVTM and CDR2 ANQGSEA. This CDR3 contains 15 residues.